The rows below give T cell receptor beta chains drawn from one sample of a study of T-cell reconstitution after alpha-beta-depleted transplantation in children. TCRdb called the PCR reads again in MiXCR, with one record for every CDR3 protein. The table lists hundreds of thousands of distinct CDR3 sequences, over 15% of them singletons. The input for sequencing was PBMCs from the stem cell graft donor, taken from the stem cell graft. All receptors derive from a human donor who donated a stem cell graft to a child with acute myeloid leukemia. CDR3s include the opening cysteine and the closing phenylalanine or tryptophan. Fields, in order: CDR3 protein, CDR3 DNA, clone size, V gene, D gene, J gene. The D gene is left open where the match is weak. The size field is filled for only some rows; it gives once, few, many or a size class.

cdr3_aa: CASAKGPLRSGANVLTF; cdr3_nt: TGTGCCAGCGCTAAAGGTCCCCTCCGATCTGGGGCCAACGTCCTGACTTTC; clone_size: many; v_call: TRBV7-2; d_call: NA; j_call: TRBJ2-6
cdr3_aa: CASSLGGQGRNEQFF; cdr3_nt: TGTGCCAGCAGCTTGGGGGGACAGGGGAGAAATGAGCAGTTCTTC; clone_size: many; v_call: TRBV7-3; d_call: TRBD1; j_call: TRBJ2-1
cdr3_aa: CSVEWTPGALSGTEAFF; cdr3_nt: TGCAGCGTTGAATGGACCCCAGGGGCCTTGAGCGGAACTGAAGCTTTCTTT; clone_size: many; v_call: TRBV29-1; d_call: NA; j_call: TRBJ1-1
cdr3_aa: CATSRGGMRPNTGELFF; cdr3_nt: TGTGCCACCAGTAGAGGAGGGATGAGACCGAACACCGGGGAGCTGTTTTTT; clone_size: NA; v_call: TRBV24-1; d_call: NA; j_call: TRBJ2-2
cdr3_aa: CASSFGTGDYNEQFF; cdr3_nt: TGCGCCAGCAGTTTCGGGACAGGGGACTACAATGAGCAGTTCTTC; clone_size: few; v_call: TRBV5-1; d_call: TRBD1; j_call: TRBJ2-1
cdr3_aa: CASFRDRGYNEQFF; cdr3_nt: TGTGCCAGCTTCCGGGACAGGGGATACAATGAGCAGTTCTTC; clone_size: NA; v_call: TRBV6-5; d_call: TRBD1; j_call: TRBJ2-1
cdr3_aa: CASSVDQDYNEQFF; cdr3_nt: TGTGCCAGCAGCGTAGACCAGGACTACAATGAGCAGTTCTTC; clone_size: many; v_call: TRBV9; d_call: NA; j_call: TRBJ2-1
cdr3_aa: CASSLGFEHNSPLHF; cdr3_nt: TGTGCCAGCAGCTTGGGATTCGAACATAATTCACCCCTCCACTTT; clone_size: many; v_call: TRBV5-5; d_call: NA; j_call: TRBJ1-6
cdr3_aa: CASSEGVYGYTF; cdr3_nt: TGTGCCAGCAGCGAGGGCGTCTATGGCTACACCTTC; clone_size: many; v_call: TRBV7-2; d_call: NA; j_call: TRBJ1-2
cdr3_aa: CASSQAPGQGLNEQYF; cdr3_nt: TGTGCCAGCAGCCAAGCTCCGGGACAAGGCCTCAACGAGCAGTACTTC; clone_size: many; v_call: TRBV4-2; d_call: NA; j_call: TRBJ2-7
cdr3_aa: CASSLGAPVETQYF; cdr3_nt: TGTGCCAGCAGCTTAGGAGCCCCGGTCGAGACCCAGTACTTC; clone_size: NA; v_call: TRBV7-9; d_call: NA; j_call: TRBJ2-5
cdr3_aa: CSARGGGNQKLFF; cdr3_nt: TGCAGTGCTAGAGGGGGGGGGAACCAAAAACTGTTTTTT; clone_size: few; v_call: TRBV20-1; d_call: NA; j_call: TRBJ1-4
cdr3_aa: CSASGAYNEQFF; cdr3_nt: TGCAGTGCTAGCGGGGCTTACAATGAGCAGTTCTTC; clone_size: many; v_call: TRBV20-1; d_call: NA; j_call: TRBJ2-1
cdr3_aa: CASSSSSLGANEQFF; cdr3_nt: TGTGCCAGCAGTTCCTCGTCTTTAGGGGCTAATGAGCAGTTCTTC; clone_size: NA; v_call: TRBV12-3/TRBV12-4; d_call: NA; j_call: TRBJ2-1
cdr3_aa: CASSVEAGTDTQYF; cdr3_nt: TGTGCCAGCAGCGTAGAGGCAGGCACAGATACGCAGTATTTT; clone_size: NA; v_call: TRBV9; d_call: NA; j_call: TRBJ2-3
cdr3_aa: CSAFPDRRNTIYF; cdr3_nt: TGCAGTGCTTTTCCGGACCGTAGAAACACCATATATTTT; clone_size: few; v_call: TRBV20-1; d_call: NA; j_call: TRBJ1-3
cdr3_aa: CASKLGNTGELFF; cdr3_nt: TGTGCCAGCAAATTGGGAAATACCGGGGAGCTGTTTTTT; clone_size: many; v_call: TRBV6-4; d_call: NA; j_call: TRBJ2-2
cdr3_aa: CASSLLGGTGRSGANVLTF; cdr3_nt: TGTGCCAGCAGTCTACTGGGGGGGACAGGGCGGTCTGGGGCCAACGTCCTGACTTTC; clone_size: NA; v_call: TRBV2; d_call: TRBD1; j_call: TRBJ2-6
cdr3_aa: CASSTTPEGGFVAFF; cdr3_nt: TGCGCCAGCAGCACGACCCCTGAAGGAGGATTTGTCGCTTTCTTT; clone_size: NA; v_call: TRBV5-1; d_call: NA; j_call: TRBJ1-1
cdr3_aa: CATSSRISTDTQYF; cdr3_nt: TGTGCCACCAGTTCTCGGATTAGCACAGATACGCAGTATTTT; clone_size: NA; v_call: TRBV24-1; d_call: NA; j_call: TRBJ2-3
cdr3_aa: CSATRDTQYF; cdr3_nt: TGCAGTGCTACCAGAGATACGCAGTATTTT; clone_size: many; v_call: TRBV20-1; d_call: NA; j_call: TRBJ2-3
cdr3_aa: CASSLLGQGNYGYTF; cdr3_nt: TGTGCCAGCAGTTTATTGGGACAGGGTAACTATGGCTACACCTTC; clone_size: few; v_call: TRBV27; d_call: TRBD1; j_call: TRBJ1-2
cdr3_aa: CASTRASTDTQYF; cdr3_nt: TGTGCCTCGACCCGTGCTAGCACAGATACGCAGTATTTT; clone_size: few; v_call: TRBV5-5; d_call: NA; j_call: TRBJ2-3
cdr3_aa: CASSSPGGQETQYF; cdr3_nt: TGTGCCAGCAGCTCCCCCGGGGGTCAAGAGACCCAGTACTTC; clone_size: few; v_call: TRBV7-6; d_call: NA; j_call: TRBJ2-5
cdr3_aa: CSAAQGLGNTIYF; cdr3_nt: TGCAGTGCCGCGCAGGGTCTGGGAAACACCATATATTTT; clone_size: many; v_call: TRBV20-1; d_call: NA; j_call: TRBJ1-3